Detailed here is one T cell receptor (beta chain). Its antigen remains unidentified. The sample originates from a study of vaccination and CD4 T cells after COVID-19. The wider study: Each post-COVID sample was drawn after diagnosis, and the median interval was roughly 100 days (range 35 to 161). The stimulus for the cells was overlapping spike peptides derived from SARS-CoV-2, HCoV-NL63, HCoV-OC43 and HCoV-229E.

Indicated treatment: roughly ten-day PBMC culture with coronavirus spike peptide pools or control peptides (ViraFEST assay). Under the ViraFEST approach, antigen-specific T cells were expanded with peptide pools and TCRs subsequently sequenced. Germline V gene data show CDR1 as SNHLY and CDR2 as FYNNEI. This CDR3 is built from 13 residues. V lost 0 bases, J lost 12 bases, and 12 bases lay in between. Sequencing of the DNA from cultured CD4+ T cells was carried out with the Oncomine TCR Beta short-read assay. TCRdb redid the calling of the PCR reads with MiXCR, one entry per CDR3 protein. The table records just under 20,000 distinct CDR3 sequences, approximately 52% of them present only once.

This sequence originates from a human donor who had recovered from COVID-19. The sample comprised CD4+ T cells from blood, cultured in vitro. The chain has TRBV2 and TRBJ2-1, with D hard to call. Written as DNA, the CDR3 is TGTGCCAGCAGTGAAGCGGGCCCCGACGGGCAGTTCTTC. It specifies CASSEAGPDGQFF.